This section outlines one T cell receptor beta chain sequence together with its context. A few counts support this clone. It has no known antigen specificity. No qualities accompany the bases; no much larger clone lies one base away. These data belong to a study of T cell changes during pregnancy in multiple sclerosis (dated by TCRdb to between 2019 and 2020). Describing the broader study: The study examined how the T cell repertoire changed over the course of pregnancy in women with multiple sclerosis.

CDR1 and CDR2 (SGHAT, FQNNGV) derive from the germline V gene. From cysteine to phenylalanine, the CDR3 is 13 amino acids long. Just the 39-base CDR3 DNA is kept, in frame starting at base 1. Trimming removed 2 bases from V and 10 bases from J, leaving 9 bases between the germline ends. The library was made by the immunoSEQ multiplex PCR assay. Imported from immuneACCESS, the table was reduced by TCRdb to in-frame sequences with V and J called. These copies leave out some clones; in studies compared against another copy, an unresolved V gene accounts for under half, and the cause of the remainder is not known. Across this sample there are 100,000 to 150,000 clones, with around 93% seen only once. Clones ranked in the top ten supply approximately 6.2% of the sample.

The specimen comprised peripheral blood, sampled before pregnancy. The chain was built from TRBV11-2 and TRBJ1-6; the D gene assignment is ambiguous. The receptor was isolated from a female donor with multiple sclerosis, enrolled in a pregnancy study. The CDR3 region reads CASSLRTESPLHF. The nucleotide sequence is TGTGCCAGCAGCTTAAGAACGGAGTCACCCCTCCACTTT. Joined to the reference TRBV11-2 and TRBJ1-6 proteins, this CDR3 gives the full variable domain: EAGVAQSPRYKIIEKRQSVAFWCNPISGHATLYWYQQILGQGPKLLIQFQNNGVVDDSQLPKDRFSAERLKGVDSTLKIQPAKLEDSAVYLCASSLRTESPLHFGNGTRLTVT.